These 14 T cell receptor beta chains were sequenced from one sample in a study of T cells in Graves' hyperthyroidism and ophthalmopathy. TCR beta CDR3 regions were amplified from RNA. HTBI primers were used for first-round RT-PCR of the TCR CDR3. TCRdb passed the multiplex PCR reads through MiXCR, listing each CDR3 protein once. The sample lists 660,000 or so distinct CDR3 sequences; over 40% were seen once. The sequencing sample was made of peripheral blood or thyroid tissue (not recorded which). All receptors come from an adult man with Graves' disease, either hyperthyroidism or ophthalmopathy (not recorded which).

This chain connects TRBV7-2 to TRBJ2-5; TRBD2 matches at 10 bases. V lost 1 base to trimming and J lost 0 bases; unmatched junction nucleotides: 5. The CDR3 length is 17 residues. Germline V gene data show CDR1 as SGHTA and CDR2 as FQGNSA. The CDR3 DNA follows: TGTGCCAGCAGCTTAGGGACTAGCGGCCTATACCAAGAGACCCAGTACTTC. Translation gives CASSLGTSGLYQETQYF.

This clonotype was observed at least ten times. The gene calls are TRBV25-1 and TRBJ1-6, with a tentative D call TRBD1 (5 bases). This CDR3 comprises 14 residues. The V gene's germline CDR1 is MGHDK and CDR2 SYGVNS. The V and J ends lost 6 bases and 8 bases respectively, with 14 bases between them. Written as DNA, the CDR3 is TGTGCCAGCAGCCCCGGGACCCACCATTCACCCCTCCACTTT. Translating it yields CASSPGTHHSPLHF.

This clonotype has just one count. A read error is possible here, since a much larger clone lies one base away. The chain couples TRBV2 to TRBJ1-5; TRBD1 matches at 10 bases. Unmatched junction bases numbered 5, after V lost 3 bases and J lost 3 bases. This CDR3 is built from 16 residues. The germline V gene has CDR1 SNHLY and CDR2 FYNNEI. CDR3 sequence (DNA): TGTGCCAGCAGTGATCCGGGACAGGGGCTCAATCAGCCCCAGCATTTT. Protein: CASSDPGQGLNQPQHF.

This clonotype was observed a few times. The chain couples TRBV20-1 to TRBJ2-7; 7 bases match TRBD1. V trimming: 3 bases; J trimming: 2 bases; junction bases outside the gene matches: 7. Germline loops: CDR1 DFQATT, CDR2 SNEGSKA (reference sequence). The CDR3 totals 14 residues. CDR3 sequence (DNA): TGCAGTGCTAGTAAGGGACAGCTGACCTACGAGCAGTACTTC. This codes for CSASKGQLTYEQYF.

This clonotype was observed once. The J gene is TRBJ2-5, the V gene TRBV14; 11 positions agree with TRBD2. The CDR3 loop spans 18 amino acids. With 4 bases clipped from V and 5 bases from J, the junction kept 15 bases outside the gene matches. The germline V gene has CDR1 SGHDN and CDR2 FVKESK. The DNA for the CDR3 is TGTGCCAGCAGCCCGACTAGCGGGGTACCACGACCCGGGGAGACCCAGTACTTC. The encoded protein is CASSPTSGVPRPGETQYF.

The V and J genes are TRBV9 and TRBJ1-2, with 7 bases identical to TRBD1. This CDR3 is 14 amino acids long. Unmatched junction bases numbered 4, after V lost 0 bases and J lost 5 bases. The germline V gene has CDR1 SGDLS and CDR2 YYNGEE. The CDR3 DNA reads TGTGCCAGCAGCGTAGGGGACAGAGCTTATGGCTACACCTTC. Translated: CASSVGDRAYGYTF.

The V and J genes are TRBV9 and TRBJ1-3; weak D call: TRBD1 (5 bases). Germline loops: CDR1 SGDLS, CDR2 YYNGEE. The length of the CDR3 is 15 residues. V lost 3 bases, J lost 9 bases, and 19 bases lay in between. The CDR3 bases are TGTGCCAGCAGCGCCAGGGCCTTTAGCGATCGCACCATATATTTT. It yields the protein CASSARAFSDRTIYF.

The sample holds many counts of this clonotype. V is TRBV15 and J is TRBJ2-2; weak D call: TRBD2 (6 bases). The V end lost 0 bases, the J end lost 5 bases, and 13 bases lay between the germline ends. The germline gives CDR1 LNHNV, CDR2 YYDKDF (reference sequence). This CDR3 contains 16 residues. The CDR3 loop reads CATSRDEPGRTGELFF. CDR3 sequence (DNA): TGTGCCACCAGCAGAGACGAACCGGGGAGGACCGGGGAGCTGTTTTTT.

This rearrangement joins TRBV20-1 to TRBJ2-7; D is unresolved. The V end lost 3 bases, the J end lost 1 base, and 7 bases lay between the germline ends. The CDR3 runs 12 residues. The germline gives CDR1 DFQATT, CDR2 SNEGSKA (reference sequence). The CDR3 nucleotides are TGCAGTGCTAGCCCGATATCCTACGAGCAGTACTTC. This gives the protein CSASPISYEQYF.

This clonotype has ten or more counts. The rearrangement uses TRBV29-1 and TRBJ1-1; TRBD1 is a possible D gene (5 bases). Germline CDR1 and CDR2: SQVTM and ANQGSEA. The CDR3 runs 11 residues. Trimming removed 5 bases from V and 6 bases from J, with 10 bases in between. The CDR3 region is CSVLTGAEAFF. CDR3 coding DNA: TGCAGCGTTTTAACGGGGGCTGAAGCTTTCTTT.

This rearrangement joins TRBV12-3 or TRBV12-4 to TRBJ1-3; D unresolved. CDR3 length: 14 residues. The ends were cut back, 3 bases at V and 5 bases at J, with 11 bases in the middle. CDR3 coding DNA: TGTGCCAGCAGTTTTCAGGCAGCAAGAAACACCATATATTTT. Translation: CASSFQAARNTIYF.

This clonotype has just a few counts. CDR3: CSVGGEETQYF. CDR3 sequence (DNA): TGCAGCGTTGGGGGGGAGGAGACCCAGTACTTC. The chain carries TRBV29-1 and TRBJ2-5, with a possible D match to TRBD2 (6 bases). The ends were cut back, 4 bases at V and 5 bases at J, with 8 bases in the middle. Germline CDR1 reads SQVTM; CDR2 reads ANQGSEA. CDR3 length: 11 amino acids.

This clonotype was counted a few times. V and J are TRBV7-6 and TRBJ1-5, with 7 bases fitting TRBD1. CDR3 length equals 17 residues. V shed 2 bases, J shed 5 bases, and the junction held 12 bases outside the gene matches. Per germline, CDR1 SGHVS and CDR2 FNYEAQ. The CDR3 coding sequence is TGTGCCAGCAGCTTAAGGGCAGGAAGGGGGCGAGATCAGCCCCAGCATTTT. Its translation is CASSLRAGRGRDQPQHF.

This chain connects TRBV19 to TRBJ2-5; TRBD2 might be the D (6 bases). Germline CDR1 LNHDA, CDR2 SQIVND (reference sequence). The CDR3 totals 14 residues. V was shortened by 9 bases and J by 3 bases, with 17 bases between the two germline ends. Here the CDR3 reads CASSEWGGKETQYF. DNA for the CDR3: TGTGCCAGCAGTGAATGGGGAGGCAAAGAGACCCAGTACTTC.